Listed below are T cell receptor beta chains from one sample, sequenced in a study of blood T cell repertoires in COVID-19. Measured with immunoSEQ multiplex PCR; TCRdb has only the in-frame clones, and not every one. The sample carries tens of thousands of clones, around 89% recorded once. The sample comprised peripheral blood. The source of these receptors is a man in his 70s with active or convalescent COVID-19. The CDR3 runs from the conserved cysteine through the conserved F or W. D genes are given only for firm matches. Clone size, where shown, is once, few, many, or a class for clones that have expanded.

clone size	V gene	D gene	J gene	CDR3 DNA	CDR3 protein
once	TRBV5-8	TRBD2	TRBJ2-1	TGTGCCAGCAGCCGCATAAGGACTAGCGGGAGTTCCTACAATGAGCAGTTCTTC	CASSRIRTSGSSYNEQFF
.	TRBV28	TRBD2	TRBJ2-3	TGTGCCAGCACTCCTAGGCTAGCGGGAAGAGGTACAGATACGCAGTATTTT	CASTPRLAGRGTDTQYF
.	TRBV10-3	.	TRBJ1-1	TGTGCCATCAGTGAGCGGAGGACTGAAGCTTTCTTT	CAISERRTEAFF
.	TRBV6-5	.	TRBJ2-1	TGTGCCAGCAGTCCCGGGCAGGGCTCCTACAATGAGCAGTTCTTC	CASSPGQGSYNEQFF
.	TRBV7-3	TRBD2	TRBJ2-1	TGTGCCAGCAGCCCACCGAACGGGATCCGGGACTACCAGAGCTCCTACAATGAGCAGTTCTTC	CASSPPNGIRDYQSSYNEQFF
few	TRBV21-1	.	TRBJ2-6	TGTGCCCGCCTGCTATTAAACTCTGGGGCCAACGTCCTGACTTTC	CARLLLNSGANVLTF
once	TRBV6-5	.	TRBJ2-7	TGTGCCAGCAGTTACCGTATAGGACTCAAACTTTACGAGCAGTACTTC	CASSYRIGLKLYEQYF
.	TRBV6-5	.	TRBJ1-1	TGTGCCAGCAGTTACGGCGGGTCGAACACTGAAGCTTTCTTT	CASSYGGSNTEAFF
.	TRBV5-3	TRBD1	TRBJ1-4	TGTGCCAGAAGCTCCGACAGGGAGGAAGATGAAAAACTGTTTTTT	CARSSDREEDEKLFF
.	TRBV5-8	.	TRBJ1-2	TGTGCCAGCAGCTTGCAGGTGGCCGAATATGGCTACACCTTC	CASSLQVAEYGYTF
.	TRBV19	TRBD1	TRBJ1-2	TGTGCCAGTAGTATCGCAGGGGGCAGAGATGGCTACACCTTC	CASSIAGGRDGYTF
.	TRBV5-1	TRBD2	TRBJ2-2	TGCGCCAGCAGCCAAGGGAGGGGTGAGGCCGGGGAGCTGTTTTTT	CASSQGRGEAGELFF
.	TRBV5-6	TRBD1	TRBJ1-2	TGTGCCAGCAGCTTGGCTGACAGGGGGCTTTCTTCCGGCTACACCTTC	CASSLADRGLSSGYTF
.	TRBV28	.	TRBJ2-2	TGTGCCACCCAGGGACTCTCGAACACCGGGGAGCTGTTTTTT	CATQGLSNTGELFF